Each of the 2 T cell receptor beta chains below was sequenced from the same sample in a study of long-term antiretroviral therapy in people with HIV. At survey level, the immunoSEQ assay was run in its v3.0 version. Data came from immunoSEQ multiplex PCR; TCRdb stores just in-frame clones and leaves some out. The sample consists of tens of thousands of clones, roughly 80% of them appearing once. The source material was unsorted PBMCs, sampled 0.6 years after starting antiretroviral therapy. These receptors were taken from a man between 18 and 35 years old with HIV.

The chain combines TRBV7-9 with TRBJ2-5, with TRBD1 as a possible D gene (5 bases). The CDR3 extends over 15 amino acids. CDR1 and CDR2 from the germline V gene are SEHNR and FQNEAQ (reference sequence). V lost 4 bases to trimming and J lost 1 base, with 13 bases between them. The CDR3: CASSSDKHFQETQYF. DNA for the CDR3: TGTGCCAGCAGCTCGGACAAACACTTCCAAGAGACCCAGTACTTC. The whole variable domain, remainder taken from reference TRBV7-9 and TRBJ2-5, is DTGVSQNPRHKITKRGQNVTFRCDPISEHNRLYWYRQTLGQGPEFLTYFQNEAQLEKSRLLSDRFSAERPKGSFSTLEIQRTEQGDSAMYLCASSSDKHFQETQYFGPGTRLLVL.

CDR3 residues: CASSLAGGRIAKNIQYF. The CDR3 DNA reads TGTGCCAGCAGCTTAGCGGGGGGGCGGATAGCCAAAAACATTCAGTACTTC. The gene calls are TRBV7-8 and TRBJ2-4; D is possibly TRBD2 (7 bases). V was pared by 0 bases and J by 0 bases, with 12 bases between. The CDR3 spans 17 residues. Germline loops: CDR1 SGHVS, CDR2 FQNEAQ.